The 18 T cell receptor beta chains in this list originate from one sample, sequenced in a study of T cell repertoires in cytomegalovirus infection. Antigens of these TCRs are unknown. Using its own MiXCR run on the reads, TCRdb lists one record per CDR3 protein. The sample includes 50,000 to 65,000 distinct CDR3 sequences, roughly 20% seen only once; the top ten take roughly 60%. The sequenced sample was CD8+ T cells from cultured PBMCs, obtained from culture after CMV antigen stimulation. The receptors come from a human donor in good health (CMV status not recorded). Some clones in this sample may be carry-over from other donors' samples.

The J gene is TRBJ2-5, the V gene TRBV7-2; 11 nucleotides align to TRBD2. After removal of 4 bases from V and 4 bases from J, the junction contained 11 bases not matched to a gene. CDR1 is SGHTA and CDR2 is FQGNSA in the germline V gene. CDR3 length equals 17 residues. CDR3 bases: TGTGCCAGCAGCTCCCCTTTCCCCGGGACTAGCGGAGAGACCCAGTACTTC. Translating gives CASSSPFPGTSGETQYF. The complete variable domain, with remaining parts taken from reference TRBV7-2 and TRBJ2-5, reads GAGVSQSPSNKVTEKGKDVELRCDPISGHTALYWYRQSLGQGLEFLIYFQGNSAPDKSGLPSDRFSAERTGGSVSTLTIQRTQQEDSAVYLCASSSPFPGTSGETQYFGPGTRLLVL.

This clonotype was seen only a few times. This chain links TRBV28 with TRBJ1-4; possible D gene TRBD1, 6 bases. V shed 10 bases and J shed 4 bases, with 13 bases lying between them. The CDR3 covers 13 residues. Germline CDR1 and CDR2: MDHEN and SYDVKM. The CDR3: CATGGANNEKLFF. Here the CDR3 DNA reads TGTGCCACGGGGGGGGCTAATAATGAAAAACTGTTTTTT.

Only a few counts were recorded for this clonotype. The rearrangement uses TRBV19 and TRBJ1-1; D is undetermined. CDR3 size: 14 residues. V lost 5 bases to trimming and J lost 4 bases, with 14 bases between them. Germline V lookup: CDR1 LNHDA, CDR2 SQIVND (reference sequence). The CDR3 here is CASSQKRVRTEAFF. CDR3 DNA sequence: TGTGCCAGTAGTCAGAAACGGGTGCGCACTGAAGCTTTCTTT.

The chain recombines TRBV11-2 with TRBJ2-1; 9 nucleotides match TRBD2. CDR1 is SGHAT and CDR2 is FQNNGV in the germline V gene. V shed 4 bases and J 4 bases; nucleotides not matched to a gene: 8. The CDR3 consists of 16 residues. CDR3 in DNA: TGTGCCAGCAGCTCAGGAGCGGGGGGTGCTTACAATGAGCAGTTCTTC. This sequence encodes CASSSGAGGAYNEQFF.

The chain is built from TRBV7-2 and TRBJ1-1, with D hard to call. In germline, CDR1 is SGHTA, CDR2 FQGNSA. The CDR3 covers 15 residues. V was clipped by 4 bases and J by 0 bases, with 12 bases between them. The CDR3 DNA reads TGTGCCAGCAGCTCAGAGGGTCATATGAACACTGAAGCTTTCTTT. It is translated as CASSSEGHMNTEAFF.

This chain uses TRBV7-2 with TRBJ2-1; TRBD2 is a possible D gene (6 bases). The CDR3 contains 16 residues. Germline lookup yields CDR1 SGHTA and CDR2 FQGNSA. With 5 bases removed from V and 3 bases from J, the gap between germline ends came to 17 bases. The CDR3 sequence: CASSPTGTPIYNEQFF. CDR3 coding DNA: TGTGCCAGCAGCCCCACCGGGACTCCAATCTACAATGAGCAGTTCTTC.

CDR3 in amino acids: CASNPGQGFSYGYTF. The CDR3 coding sequence is TGTGCCAGCAACCCGGGACAGGGGTTCTCCTATGGCTACACCTTC. This chain connects TRBV6-8 to TRBJ1-2, with 10 bases lining up with TRBD1. The length of the CDR3 is 15 residues. Germline V gene lookup returns CDR1 MNHGY and CDR2 SAAAGT. V shed 7 bases, J shed 4 bases, and the junction held 9 bases outside the gene matches.

The chain combines TRBV6-1 with TRBJ2-7; 8 bases are shared with TRBD2. There are 17 residues in the CDR3. The V and J ends lost 5 bases and 5 bases, in that order; junction bases with no gene match: 17. Germline CDR1 MNHNS, CDR2 SASEGT. The CDR3 spells CASSSLTSGSGSHEQYF. CDR3 DNA sequence: TGTGCCAGCAGTTCCTTAACGAGTGGGAGCGGGAGCCACGAGCAGTACTTC.

This clonotype was counted many times. This chain connects TRBV28 to TRBJ2-3, with 16 bases aligning to TRBD2. The germline V gene has CDR1 MDHEN and CDR2 SYDVKM. CDR3 length equals 19 residues. With 7 bases clipped from V and 4 bases from J, the junction kept 14 bases outside the gene matches. In nucleotides, the CDR3 is TGTGCCAGCACCCACGGGGGACTAGCGGGAGGGCCCCGGTCAGATACGCAGTATTTT. It specifies CASTHGGLAGGPRSDTQYF.

This rearrangement joins TRBV7-2 to TRBJ2-3; tentatively, D is TRBD1 (6 bases). This CDR3 has 17 amino acids. Trimming stripped 3 bases from V and 0 bases from J, with 16 bases between. Germline CDR1 is SGHTA and CDR2 is FQGNSA. The CDR3 spells CASSFRMLGASTDTQYF. The CDR3 DNA reads TGTGCCAGCAGCTTTCGAATGTTGGGGGCCAGCACAGATACGCAGTATTTT.

The V gene is TRBV11-2, the J gene TRBJ1-1; D not certain. The CDR3 sequence is 15 residues long. The V end lost 0 bases, the J end lost 0 bases, and 8 bases lay between the germline ends. Germline values: CDR1 SGHAT, CDR2 FQNNGV. CDR3 DNA: TGTGCCAGCAGCTTAGATGCAGCGATGAACACTGAAGCTTTCTTT. Translation: CASSLDAAMNTEAFF.

This clonotype appeared many times. The gene calls are TRBV7-2 and TRBJ1-1, with TRBD1 matching 9 bases. The CDR3 is 15 amino acids. Germline assignment: CDR1 SGHTA and CDR2 FQGNSA. The V and J ends lost 3 bases and 4 bases, in that order; junction bases with no gene match: 6. The CDR3 DNA sequence: TGTGCCAGCAGCTTGGCCCCGACAGGGGGCACTGAAGCTTTCTTT. It yields the protein CASSLAPTGGTEAFF.

This clonotype appeared a few times. The gene calls are TRBV4-1 and TRBJ2-3; D might be TRBD1 (6 bases). This CDR3 region has 16 residues. Trimming cost V 3 bases and J 4 bases, with 17 bases left between them. The germline V gene encodes CDR1 MGHRA and CDR2 YSYEKL. The CDR3 protein is CASSHPGDNSADTQYF. The CDR3 DNA sequence: TGCGCCAGCAGCCACCCCGGGGACAATTCCGCAGATACGCAGTATTTT.

The rearrangement uses TRBV12-3 or TRBV12-4 and TRBJ1-2, with 8 bases fitting TRBD1. Germline trimming cut 6 bases from V and 6 bases from J; bases unmatched to any gene: 3. There are 12 residues in the CDR3. CDR3: CASSSTGDGYTF. The CDR3 bases are TGTGCCAGCAGCTCGACAGGGGATGGCTACACCTTC.

As for this clonotype: The DNA is omitted, as the CDR3 cannot be located on it reliably, and the CDR3 follows TCRdb's listing. The chain recombines TRBV12-3 or TRBV12-4 with TRBJ2-5; the table's D gene call, TRBD1, was not cross checked with the DNA. Including both end residues, the CDR3 is 17 amino acids long. CDR3 in amino acids: CAISYPCRDRDQETQYF.

The sample holds a few counts of this clonotype. The V and J genes are TRBV24-1 and TRBJ1-5; the match to TRBD1 covers 11 bases. There are 16 residues in the CDR3. J gave up 4 bases and V 3 bases, and 4 bases lay outside the gene matches. Germline CDR1 KGHDR, CDR2 SFDVKD. CDR3 sequence: CATSDPRDRGNQPQHF. The CDR3 coding sequence is TGTGCCACCAGTGATCCACGGGACAGGGGGAATCAGCCCCAGCATTTT.

This clonotype was detected a few times. This chain uses TRBV19 with TRBJ1-5; tentative D call: TRBD1 (6 bases). The CDR3 consists of 15 residues. CDR1 and CDR2 from the germline V gene are LNHDA and SQIVND (reference sequence). Trimming removed 4 bases at V and 0 bases at J, with 10 bases between. CDR3 sequence (DNA): TGTGCCAGTAGTACCACAGGGTATAGCAATCAGCCCCAGCATTTT. It is translated as CASSTTGYSNQPQHF.

V is TRBV6-2 or TRBV6-3 and J is TRBJ2-1; possible D gene TRBD2, 6 bases. Deletions cut 2 bases from V and 1 base from J, with 15 bases between. Germline-derived CDR1 and CDR2 are MNHEY and SVGEGT. The CDR3 loop spans 17 amino acids. CDR3 residues: CASSYDPRRDSYNEQFF. DNA for the CDR3: TGTGCCAGCAGTTACGATCCTCGGCGGGATTCCTACAATGAGCAGTTCTTC.